One sample yielded the 10 T cell receptor beta chains listed below, sequenced in a study of CD4 T cells in relation to SARS-CoV-2 and coronaviruses. No antigen is known for these receptors. The unexposed donors gave CD4+ T cells in about 2011-2018, prior to COVID-19. Isolation of CD4+ T cells took place after approximately 11 days in culture. Method: immunoSEQ multiplex PCR; TCRdb's copy keeps in-frame clones and lacks some. The table records roughly 23,000 clones, 77% of them present only once. Sequences were obtained from CD4+ T cells from PBMCs, cultured in vitro. The receptor set was obtained from a human donor in good health.

V gene TRBV21-1 combines with J gene TRBJ2-3; the table's D call TRBD1 went unverified against the DNA. TRBV21-1 is termed a pseudogene. The CDR3 has 18 residues. The CDR3 nucleotides are TGTGCCAGCAGCAAAGTAAATCGGACAGGGAAACCCACAGATACGCAGTATTTT. It yields the protein CASSKVNRTGKPTDTQYF.

The chain is built from TRBV9 and TRBJ2-3; D may be TRBD2 (5 bases). Trimming cost V 2 bases and J 4 bases, with 8 bases left between them. The CDR3 loop spans 13 amino acids. Germline V gene lookup returns CDR1 SGDLS and CDR2 YYNGEE. CDR3: CASSVTLADTQYF. The CDR3 DNA sequence: TGTGCCAGCAGCGTGACACTAGCAGATACGCAGTATTTT.

This chain uses TRBV5-1 with TRBJ1-1; D is undetermined. CDR3 size: 17 residues. V gave up 0 bases and J gave up 7 bases, with 22 bases separating them. The germline gives CDR1 SGHRS, CDR2 YFSETQ. DNA for the CDR3: TGCGCCAGCAGCTTGGCCCCCCGGGGTGGGCAGGCCCTTGAAGCTTTCTTT. Its translation: CASSLAPRGGQALEAFF.

The chain carries TRBV19 and TRBJ1-1; 9 nucleotides match TRBD1. Germline CDR1 is LNHDA and CDR2 is SQIVND (reference sequence). The CDR3 loop spans 15 amino acids. V lost 5 bases to trimming and J lost 6 bases; unmatched junction nucleotides: 10. This CDR3 reads CASSPGQGRQPEAFF. The DNA of the CDR3 is TGTGCCAGTAGTCCAGGACAGGGGAGACAACCTGAAGCTTTCTTT. Based on the CDR3 plus reference TRBV19 and TRBJ1-1, the full variable domain is DGGITQSPKYLFRKEGQNVTLSCEQNLNHDAMYWYRQDPGQGLRLIYYSQIVNDFQKGDIAEGYSVSREKKESFPLTVTSAQKNPTAFYLCASSPGQGRQPEAFFGQGTRLTVV.

The rearrangement uses TRBV27 and TRBJ2-7; 8 nucleotides line up with TRBD1. The CDR3 spans 14 residues. V trimming: 4 bases; J trimming: 4 bases; junction bases outside the gene matches: 6. Per germline, CDR1 MNHEY and CDR2 SMNVEV (reference sequence). CDR3 sequence: CASSSPDRGYEQYF. CDR3 bases: TGTGCCAGCAGTTCACCAGACAGGGGTTACGAGCAGTACTTC.

The J gene is TRBJ2-2, the V gene TRBV15, with 10 positions matching TRBD2. The CDR3 sequence is 16 residues long. Per germline, CDR1 LNHNV and CDR2 YYDKDF (reference sequence). V was clipped by 0 bases and J by 6 bases; unmatched bases: 4. The CDR3 region is CATSRDTSGIAGELFF. In nucleotides, the CDR3 is TGTGCCACCAGCAGAGACACTAGCGGGATTGCCGGGGAGCTGTTTTTT.

The rearrangement joins TRBV12-3 or TRBV12-4 to TRBJ2-1, with D unresolved. Trimming shortened V by 2 bases and J by 9 bases, and 11 bases separated the two germline ends. This CDR3 is built from 13 residues. The CDR3 spells CASSLTTTGEQFF. CDR3 DNA: TGTGCCAGCAGTTTAACCACTACCGGTGAGCAGTTCTTC.

V and J are TRBV2 and TRBJ2-2; 7 bases match TRBD1. CDR1 and CDR2 from the germline V gene are SNHLY and FYNNEI. This CDR3 is built from 15 residues. V lost 7 bases and J lost 2; bases outside the gene matches: 7. CDR3 in amino acids: CASMIRGRNTGELFF. The CDR3 DNA sequence: TGTGCCAGCATGATCAGGGGGAGAAACACCGGGGAGCTGTTTTTT. Complete variable domain (other parts from reference TRBV2 and TRBJ2-2): EPEVTQTPSHQVTQMGQEVILRCVPISNHLYFYWYRQILGQKVEFLVSFYNNEISEKSEIFDDQFSVERPDGSNFTLKIRSTKLEDSAMYFCASMIRGRNTGELFFGEGSRLTVL.

The chain carries TRBV2 and TRBJ1-5; 9 bases are a match to TRBD1. CDR1 is SNHLY, CDR2 FYNNEI, per germline. CDR3 size: 13 residues. V was clipped by 7 bases and J by 7 bases; unmatched bases: 5. CDR3 amino acids: CASKGQGGQPQHF. CDR3 sequence (DNA): TGTGCCAGCAAGGGACAGGGAGGCCAGCCCCAGCATTTT.

The chain carries TRBV29-1 and TRBJ2-1; D remains ambiguous. Germline loops: CDR1 SQVTM, CDR2 ANQGSEA. V was trimmed by 4 bases and J by 0 bases, leaving 13 bases between them. CDR3 length equals 15 residues. The CDR3, as DNA: TGCAGCGTTGTCGTGCGAGCCCCCTCCTACAATGAGCAGTTCTTC. Protein: CSVVVRAPSYNEQFF.